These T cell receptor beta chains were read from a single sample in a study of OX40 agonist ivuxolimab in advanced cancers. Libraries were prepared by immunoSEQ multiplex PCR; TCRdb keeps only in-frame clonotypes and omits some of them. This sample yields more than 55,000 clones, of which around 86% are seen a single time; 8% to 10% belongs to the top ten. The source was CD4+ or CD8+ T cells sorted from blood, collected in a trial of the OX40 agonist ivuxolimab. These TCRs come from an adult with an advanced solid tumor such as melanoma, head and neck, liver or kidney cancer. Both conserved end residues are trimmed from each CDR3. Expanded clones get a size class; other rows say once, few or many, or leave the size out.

CDR3aa: ASKGHEETQY
j_gene: TRBJ2-5
abundance: -
v_gene: TRBV25-1

CDR3aa: ASKWFRTQETQY
j_gene: TRBJ2-5
abundance: once
v_gene: TRBV5-1

CDR3aa: ASSSPGTAYGYT
j_gene: TRBJ1-2
abundance: -
v_gene: TRBV7-2

CDR3aa: ASSVERGADTQY
j_gene: TRBJ2-3
abundance: -
v_gene: TRBV9

CDR3aa: ASSSVDQPQH
j_gene: TRBJ1-5
abundance: -
v_gene: TRBV19

CDR3aa: ASSYDRDPGNTIY
j_gene: TRBJ1-3
abundance: -
v_gene: TRBV6-5

CDR3aa: ASSPRRHSTSTDTQY
j_gene: TRBJ2-3
abundance: -
v_gene: TRBV18

CDR3aa: ASSRGRQNIQY
j_gene: TRBJ2-4
abundance: once
v_gene: TRBV6-1

CDR3aa: ASSRDRDQPQH
j_gene: TRBJ1-5
abundance: -
v_gene: TRBV19

CDR3aa: ASKPGTDPGNTIY
j_gene: TRBJ1-3
abundance: -
v_gene: TRBV6-4

CDR3aa: ASSLWGTSYEQY
j_gene: TRBJ2-7
abundance: -
v_gene: TRBV11-2

CDR3aa: ASSPGQGNSPLH
j_gene: TRBJ1-6
abundance: -
v_gene: TRBV7-3

CDR3aa: ASNRETNQPQH
j_gene: TRBJ1-5
abundance: few
v_gene: TRBV2

CDR3aa: ASSLRDTQY
j_gene: TRBJ2-3
abundance: -
v_gene: TRBV28

CDR3aa: AARAGLNTEAF
j_gene: TRBJ1-1
abundance: -
v_gene: TRBV6-6

CDR3aa: STPGVDRYT
j_gene: TRBJ1-2
abundance: -
v_gene: TRBV20-1

CDR3aa: ASSFRADGSPLH
j_gene: TRBJ1-6
abundance: -
v_gene: TRBV7-2

CDR3aa: ASRGQGAVNEQF
j_gene: TRBJ2-1
abundance: -
v_gene: TRBV6-1

CDR3aa: ASGLYGYT
j_gene: TRBJ1-2
abundance: few
v_gene: TRBV28

CDR3aa: ASLGGFRGNQPQH
j_gene: TRBJ1-5
abundance: -
v_gene: TRBV10-1

CDR3aa: ASSVGAGGTDTQY
j_gene: TRBJ2-3
abundance: -
v_gene: TRBV9

CDR3aa: ASSLVGSGPETQY
j_gene: TRBJ2-5
abundance: -
v_gene: TRBV7-2